These T cell receptor beta chains were read from a single sample in a study of cytomegalovirus exposure and HLA in healthy donors. The repertoire was sequenced with immunoSEQ multiplex PCR; TCRdb's copy has only in-frame clones and lacks some. The repertoire consists of 100,000 to 150,000 clones, with 8% to 11% occurring once and the leading ten covering under 6%. Sequenced material: PBMCs. These receptors came from a woman in her late teens or twenties in good health and CMV-seropositive. Each CDR3 is given with its conserved first and last residue. Each record gives: V gene, J gene, D gene, clone size, CDR3 protein, CDR3 DNA. The D gene is left open where the match is weak. Where a row states a size, it is once, few, many or the class of an expanded clone; other rows omit it.

TRBV30,TRBJ1-2,-,-,CAWRRREELASNGYTF,TGTGCCTGGAGGAGGCGCGAAGAACTAGCTTCTAATGGCTACACCTTC
TRBV10-3,TRBJ2-1,TRBD1,-,CAISEAGTDYNEQFF,TGTGCCATCAGTGAAGCTGGGACAGATTACAATGAGCAGTTCTTC
TRBV28,TRBJ2-7,-,-,CASSPPGEWNVSYEQYF,TGTGCCAGCAGTCCCCCGGGGGAGTGGAATGTTTCCTACGAGCAGTACTTC
TRBV5-1,TRBJ1-1,-,-,CASSLALQMNTEAFF,TGCGCCAGCAGCTTAGCCCTACAGATGAACACTGAAGCTTTCTTT
TRBV2,TRBJ2-1,TRBD2,few,CAREGTSDGEQFF,TGTGCCAGAGAGGGGACTAGCGATGGTGAGCAGTTCTTC
TRBV11-3,TRBJ2-7,TRBD2,few,CASKQTSGDLYEQYF,TGTGCCAGCAAACAGACTAGCGGGGATTTATACGAGCAGTACTTC
TRBV15,TRBJ2-7,TRBD2,-,CATSRDGGDIREARDEQYF,TGTGCCACCAGCAGAGATGGGGGGGATATTCGGGAGGCACGCGACGAGCAGTACTTC
TRBV29-1,TRBJ2-7,-,few,CSVGHETGREVKQYF,TGCAGCGTGGGACACGAAACGGGTCGCGAGGTGAAGCAGTACTTC
TRBV7-9,TRBJ2-7,-,few,CASSRGYEQYF,TGTGCCAGCAGCAGGGGTTACGAGCAGTACTTC
TRBV5-1,TRBJ2-5,TRBD2,few,CASSSGLAGGWQETQYF,TGCGCCAGCAGCTCGGGACTAGCGGGAGGGTGGCAAGAGACCCAGTACTTC
TRBV7-9,TRBJ2-1,-,few,CASTFGALDEQFF,TGTGCCAGCACCTTTGGGGCCTTAGACGAGCAGTTCTTC
TRBV11-2,TRBJ2-1,-,-,CASSPGQSYNEQFF,TGTGCCAGCAGCCCTGGACAGTCCTACAATGAGCAGTTCTTC
TRBV5-1,TRBJ1-1,-,few,CASSLASTDEAFF,TGCGCCAGCAGCTTGGCCAGCACAGATGAAGCTTTCTTT
TRBV14,TRBJ1-3,-,-,CASSPQGSSGNTIYF,TGTGCCAGCAGCCCACAGGGTAGCTCTGGAAACACCATATATTTT
TRBV29-1,TRBJ1-2,-,few,CSVEEGGWGYTF,TGCAGCGTTGAAGAGGGAGGGTGGGGCTACACCTTC
TRBV19,TRBJ2-1,TRBD2,-,CASSPGLAAYDVDYNEQFF,TGTGCCAGTAGTCCGGGACTAGCGGCGTACGATGTCGACTACAATGAGCAGTTCTTC
TRBV4-1,TRBJ2-2,-,few,CASSPFGGFPGELFF,TGCGCCAGCAGCCCGTTCGGCGGCTTCCCCGGGGAGCTGTTTTTT
TRBV18,TRBJ1-1,-,-,CASSPIENTEAFF,TGTGCCAGCTCACCAATAGAGAACACTGAAGCTTTCTTT
TRBV6-5,TRBJ1-1,-,few,CASSYQAGGTEAFF,TGTGCCAGCAGTTACCAAGCGGGGGGAACTGAAGCTTTCTTT
TRBV5-1,TRBJ2-1,-,-,CASSFQAPEQFF,TGCGCCAGCAGCTTCCAGGCGCCTGAGCAGTTCTTC
TRBV15,TRBJ2-7,TRBD2,few,CATSRGAGSGGRYEQYF,TGTGCCACCAGCAGAGGGGCAGGTAGCGGGGGGAGGTACGAGCAGTACTTC
TRBV7-9,TRBJ2-7,-,few,CASSSAVESSYEQYF,TGTGCCAGCAGCTCCGCGGTTGAGAGCTCCTACGAGCAGTACTTC
TRBV7-7,TRBJ2-5,TRBD2,few,CASSPSSGRRTGQETQYF,TGTGCTAGCAGCCCCTCTAGCGGGAGAAGGACGGGTCAAGAGACCCAGTACTTC
TRBV18,TRBJ1-1,TRBD1,few,CASSVRQGASEAFF,TGTGCCAGCTCGGTTAGACAGGGGGCTAGTGAAGCTTTCTTT
TRBV7-3,TRBJ2-3,-,few,CASSLIGGTDTQYF,TGTGCCAGCAGCTTAATCGGGGGCACAGATACGCAGTATTTT
TRBV6-5,TRBJ2-1,-,-,CASSYGLADSYNEQFF,TGTGCCAGCAGTTACGGGCTAGCAGATTCCTACAATGAGCAGTTCTTC
TRBV5-6,TRBJ1-2,-,few,CASSLQIGQRGYTF,TGTGCCAGCAGCTTACAGATCGGACAGAGGGGCTACACCTTC
TRBV11-2,TRBJ2-6,-,few,CASSPQQTSGANVLTF,TGTGCCAGCAGCCCCCAACAGACCTCTGGGGCCAACGTCCTGACTTTC
TRBV20-1,TRBJ2-1,-,-,CSAAEYNEQFF,TGCAGTGCAGCGGAGTACAATGAGCAGTTCTTC
TRBV5-1,TRBJ2-1,-,few,CASSLALNEQFF,TGCGCCAGCAGCTTGGCCCTCAATGAGCAGTTCTTC
TRBV19,TRBJ1-1,-,-,CASSIKTVNTEAFF,TGTGCCAGTAGTATAAAGACAGTTAACACTGAAGCTTTCTTT
TRBV27,TRBJ1-2,TRBD1,few,CASSPGQGFYGYTF,TGTGCCAGCAGTCCGGGACAGGGCTTTTATGGCTACACCTTC
TRBV5-1,TRBJ2-1,-,few,CASSLSLMSGSYNEQFF,TGCGCCAGCAGCTTATCGCTGATGAGCGGGTCCTACAATGAGCAGTTCTTC
TRBV6-4,TRBJ2-3,TRBD2,-,CASSDSSGRHTDTQYF,TGTGCCAGCAGTGACTCCAGCGGGAGACACACAGATACGCAGTATTTT
TRBV30,TRBJ2-1,TRBD2,few,CAWRELAGHNEQFF,TGTGCCTGGAGGGAGCTAGCGGGGCACAATGAGCAGTTCTTC
TRBV6-6,TRBJ2-7,-,-,CASRTRDTPYEQYF,TGTGCCAGCAGGACCCGGGACACCCCCTACGAGCAGTACTTC
TRBV27,TRBJ1-2,-,few,CATREESTGNYGYTF,TGTGCCACTAGAGAAGAAAGCACAGGGAACTATGGCTACACCTTC
TRBV5-1,TRBJ2-7,-,-,CASSYGLNYEQYF,TGCGCCAGCAGCTACGGACTTAACTACGAGCAGTACTTC
TRBV6-1,TRBJ1-1,TRBD1,few,CASRPGTGGTEAFF,TGTGCCAGCAGACCGGGGACAGGGGGCACTGAAGCTTTCTTT
TRBV6-1,TRBJ2-4,TRBD2,few,CASRGDTGGKNIQYF,TGTGCCAGCAGGGGGGATACGGGGGGCAAAAACATTCAGTACTTC
TRBV28,TRBJ2-7,TRBD1,-,CASTLDRSYEQYF,TGTGCCAGCACCCTGGACAGGTCCTACGAGCAGTACTTC
TRBV11-1,TRBJ1-1,-,few,CASSLSPGNTEAFF,TGTGCCAGCAGCTTATCACCAGGGAACACTGAAGCTTTCTTT
TRBV5-4,TRBJ2-1,-,-,CASSLSGQEQFF,TGTGCCAGCAGCTTATCGGGTCAGGAGCAGTTCTTC
TRBV6-1,TRBJ2-6,-,-,CASRDYSGANVLTF,TGTGCCAGCAGGGACTACTCTGGGGCCAACGTCCTGACTTTC
TRBV5-4,TRBJ2-7,-,-,CASSLLESSYEQYF,TGTGCCAGCAGCTTGCTGGAGAGCTCCTACGAGCAGTACTTC
TRBV11-1,TRBJ2-7,TRBD1,-,CASSFRDREGEQYF,TGTGCCAGCAGCTTCCGGGACAGGGAGGGCGAGCAGTACTTC
TRBV5-4,TRBJ2-3,-,-,CASSFRTYTDTQYF,TGTGCCAGCAGCTTCCGCACATACACAGATACGCAGTATTTT
TRBV2,TRBJ2-1,TRBD2,-,CARSGTSGSKRENEQFF,TGTGCCAGATCCGGGACTAGCGGGAGTAAACGGGAGAATGAGCAGTTCTTC
TRBV2,TRBJ2-1,-,few,CAKKNDLAYNEQFF,TGTGCCAAAAAAAACGATCTAGCCTACAATGAGCAGTTCTTC
TRBV19,TRBJ2-2,-,few,CASSTGIVTGELFF,TGTGCCAGTAGCACAGGGATAGTCACCGGGGAGCTGTTTTTT
TRBV19,TRBJ2-3,TRBD1,-,CASRSSGTGLKDTQYF,TGTGCCAGTAGGTCCTCCGGGACAGGGTTAAAGGATACGCAGTATTTT
TRBV10-3,TRBJ1-6,-,few,CATNEEGLSAATLHF,TGTGCCACAAACGAAGAGGGCCTAAGCGCCGCGACCCTCCACTTT
TRBV4-1,TRBJ2-7,-,-,CASSYRTGLVYEQYF,TGCGCCAGCAGCTACCGGACGGGACTTGTCTACGAGCAGTACTTC
TRBV7-2,TRBJ1-2,-,few,CASSTSNYGYTF,TGTGCCAGCAGTACATCGAACTATGGCTACACCTTC